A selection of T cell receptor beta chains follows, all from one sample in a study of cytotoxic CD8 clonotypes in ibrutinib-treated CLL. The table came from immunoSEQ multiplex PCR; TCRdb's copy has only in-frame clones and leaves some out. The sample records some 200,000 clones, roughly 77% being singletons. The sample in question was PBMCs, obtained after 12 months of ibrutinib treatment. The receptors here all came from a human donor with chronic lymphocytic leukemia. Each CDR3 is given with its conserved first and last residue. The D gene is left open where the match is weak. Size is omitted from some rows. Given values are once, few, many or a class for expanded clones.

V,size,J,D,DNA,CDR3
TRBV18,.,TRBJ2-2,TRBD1,TGTGCCAGCTCACGGGACAGGGTTGCCGGGGAGCTGTTTTTT,CASSRDRVAGELFF
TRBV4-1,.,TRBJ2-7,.,TGCGCCAGCAGCCAAATGGTGGGGGCCGGGGAGCAGTACTTC,CASSQMVGAGEQYF
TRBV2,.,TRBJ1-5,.,TGTGCCAGCGGGGGCATCAATAGCAATCAGCCCCAGCATTTT,CASGGINSNQPQHF
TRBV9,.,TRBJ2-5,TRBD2,TGTGCCAGCAGCGAGGCGGGGGGAGAGACCCAGTACTTC,CASSEAGGETQYF
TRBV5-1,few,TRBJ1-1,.,TGCGCCAGCAGCTTGGCAGGGCGTCTATCTGAAGCTTTCTTT,CASSLAGRLSEAFF
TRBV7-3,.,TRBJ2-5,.,TGTGCCAGCAGCGCCCGACAGCAAGAGACCCAGTACTTC,CASSARQQETQYF
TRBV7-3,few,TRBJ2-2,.,TGTGCCAGCAGCTTTGGCGGGGTCGCCGGGGAGCTGTTTTTT,CASSFGGVAGELFF
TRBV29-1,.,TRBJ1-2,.,TGCAGCGTTGAAGAGCGGATGAACTATGGCTACACCTTC,CSVEERMNYGYTF
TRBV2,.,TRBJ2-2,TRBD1,TGTGCCAGCAGATTGGGACAGGGGGCCGCCGGGGAGCTGTTTTTT,CASRLGQGAAGELFF
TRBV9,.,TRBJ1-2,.,TGTGCCTCAACCGGACAGATCCGTTCTGGCTACACCTTC,CASTGQIRSGYTF
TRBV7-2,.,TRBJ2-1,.,TGTGCCAGCAGCTTAGTCTTCCCCCCGGGCAATGAGCAGTTCTTC,CASSLVFPPGNEQFF
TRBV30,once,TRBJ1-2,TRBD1,TGTGCCTGTACCGGACAGGGGGGGAGGGCTGGCTACACCTTC,CACTGQGGRAGYTF
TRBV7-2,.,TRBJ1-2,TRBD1,TGTGCCAGGAACAGGGGGGTATTTGGCTACACCTTC,CARNRGVFGYTF
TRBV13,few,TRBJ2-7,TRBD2,TGTGCCAGCAGCCCGGGACTAGCGGGAGGGCCACAGTACTTC,CASSPGLAGGPQYF
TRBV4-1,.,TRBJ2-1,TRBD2,TGCGCCAGCAAAATTCCTAGCGGCAATGAGCAGTTCTTC,CASKIPSGNEQFF
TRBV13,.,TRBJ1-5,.,TGTGCCAGCAGCTTGGGCCCGGAGGCCAATCAGCCCCAGCATTTT,CASSLGPEANQPQHF
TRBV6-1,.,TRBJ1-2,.,TGTGCCAGCAGTGAAGGAAAGGGCACAGCTTCGCTATTTAACTATGGCTACACCTTC,CASSEGKGTASLFNYGYTF
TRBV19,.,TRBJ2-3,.,TGTGCCAGTAGTATAAGCAGGGAAGATACGCAGTATTTT,CASSISREDTQYF
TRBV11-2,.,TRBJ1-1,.,TGTGCCAGCAGCTTAGGTTTAGGACGGTACACTGAAGCTTTCTTT,CASSLGLGRYTEAFF
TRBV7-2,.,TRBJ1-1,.,TGTGCCAGCAGCCAGCAGCAGAACACTGAAGCTTTCTTT,CASSQQQNTEAFF
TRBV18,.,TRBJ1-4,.,TGTGCCAGCTCACCTCAGTCGGCTAATGAAAAACTGTTTTTT,CASSPQSANEKLFF
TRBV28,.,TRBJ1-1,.,TGTGCCAGCAGTCCCTCCCCAGGCAGGGCTTTCTTT,CASSPSPGRAFF
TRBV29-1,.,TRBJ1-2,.,TGCAGCGTTGAAGAAAGGTCAGGGAACTATGGCTACACCTTC,CSVEERSGNYGYTF
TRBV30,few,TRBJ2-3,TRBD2,TGTGCCTGGAGTGGAGGACGGGGGGGCCGGGGTACGCAGTATTTT,CAWSGGRGGRGTQYF
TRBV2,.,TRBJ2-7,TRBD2,TGTGCCAGCAGCCCCCCCAGCGGACTCCGTTCAAGCGGGGCCTACGAGCAGTACTTC,CASSPPSGLRSSGAYEQYF
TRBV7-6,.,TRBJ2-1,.,TGTGCCAGCAGCCCCGTCTGGCAGAGCTACAATGAGCAGTTCTTC,CASSPVWQSYNEQFF
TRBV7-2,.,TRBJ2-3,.,TGTGCCAGCAGCTTGGGTGGGACCCGGAGCACAGATACGCAGTATTTT,CASSLGGTRSTDTQYF
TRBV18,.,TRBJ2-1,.,TGTGCCAGCTCAATGGAGGAGACTTTCAATGAGCAGTTCTTC,CASSMEETFNEQFF
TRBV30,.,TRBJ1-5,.,TGTGCCTGGAGTGCCTATTATCAGCCCCAGCATTTT,CAWSAYYQPQHF
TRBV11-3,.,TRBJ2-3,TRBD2,TGTGCCAGCAGTTTCGGGAGGGCCGGAGATACGCAGTATTTT,CASSFGRAGDTQYF
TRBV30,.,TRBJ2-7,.,TGTGCCTGGAGTGTAAGCAGCTACGAGCAGTACTTC,CAWSVSSYEQYF
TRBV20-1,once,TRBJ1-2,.,TGCAGTGCCCCCCAATTCTATGGCTACACCTTC,CSAPQFYGYTF
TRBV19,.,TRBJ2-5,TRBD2,TGTGCCAGTAGTGAAACAAGCGGGAGTAGAACCCAGTACTTC,CASSETSGSRTQYF
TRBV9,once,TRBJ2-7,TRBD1,TGTGCCAGCGGGACAGGGCGCGAGCAGTACTTC,CASGTGREQYF
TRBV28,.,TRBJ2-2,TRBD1,TGTGCCAGCAGTTTGCCAGGGGGAAGCGGGGAGCTGTTTTTT,CASSLPGGSGELFF
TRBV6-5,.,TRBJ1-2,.,TGTGCCAGCAGTTACCCCAGAACGGGTGGGAACTATGGCTACACCTTC,CASSYPRTGGNYGYTF
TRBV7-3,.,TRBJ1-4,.,TGTGCCAGCAGCTCCGGTCGGTTGAAGGACGAAAAACTGTTTTTT,CASSSGRLKDEKLFF
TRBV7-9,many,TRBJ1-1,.,TGTGCCAGCAGGCTAGGGGGGCTGAACACTGAAGCTTTCTTT,CASRLGGLNTEAFF
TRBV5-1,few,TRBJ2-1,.,TGCGCCAGCAGCTTGGGTCTTCTAGGAAATGAGCAGTTCTTC,CASSLGLLGNEQFF
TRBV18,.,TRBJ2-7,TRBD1,TGTGCCAGCTCACAATCCCAGGGGGCCGGCGAGCAGTACTTC,CASSQSQGAGEQYF
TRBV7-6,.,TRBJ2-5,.,TGTGCCAGCAGTAAGCGAGAGACCCAGTACTTC,CASSKRETQYF
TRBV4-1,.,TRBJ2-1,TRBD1,TGCGCCAGCAGCCAAGGCCTGGGACAGAGCTACAATGAGCAGTTCTTC,CASSQGLGQSYNEQFF
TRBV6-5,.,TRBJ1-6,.,TGTGCCAGCAGTTACTGGGGGCAACCCCTCCACTTT,CASSYWGQPLHF
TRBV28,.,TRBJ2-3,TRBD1,TGTGCCAGCAGCCGGGGACAGGTGGGAGCAGATACGCAGTATTTT,CASSRGQVGADTQYF
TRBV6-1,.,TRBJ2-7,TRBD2,TGTGCCAGCAGTGAACCTAGCGGGAGTTTCGTCGAGCAGTACTTC,CASSEPSGSFVEQYF
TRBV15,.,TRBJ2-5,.,TGTGCCACCAGCAGAGACCGGGGGCAGGAGACCCAGTACTTC,CATSRDRGQETQYF
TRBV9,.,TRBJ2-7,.,TGTGCCAGCAGCCCAAGACCTAGTCCCTACGAGCAGTACTTC,CASSPRPSPYEQYF
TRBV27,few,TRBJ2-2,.,TGTGCCAGCAAGGGCGGGGAGCTGTTTTTT,CASKGGELFF
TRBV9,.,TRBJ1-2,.,TGTGCCAGCAGCGGCTACACCTTC,CASSGYTF